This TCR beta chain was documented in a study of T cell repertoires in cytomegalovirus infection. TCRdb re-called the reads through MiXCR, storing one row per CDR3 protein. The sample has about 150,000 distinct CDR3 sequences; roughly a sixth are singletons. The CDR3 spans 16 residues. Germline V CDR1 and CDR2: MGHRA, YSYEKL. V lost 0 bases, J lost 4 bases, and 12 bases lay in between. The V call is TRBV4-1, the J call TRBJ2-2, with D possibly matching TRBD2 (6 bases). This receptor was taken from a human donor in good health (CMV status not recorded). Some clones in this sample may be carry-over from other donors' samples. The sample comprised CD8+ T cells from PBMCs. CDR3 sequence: CASSQDGGAGTGELFF. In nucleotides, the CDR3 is TGCGCCAGCAGCCAAGACGGCGGGGCGGGCACCGGGGAGCTGTTTTTT.